A single T cell receptor beta chain is shown here with its context. Its antigen is unidentified. All TRB cDNA libraries came from 5' RACE performed with UMI labels. TCRdb reprocessed the 5' RACE reads and keeps a single row for each CDR3 protein, giving no DNA. This specimen shows roughly 6,000 distinct CDR3 sequences; the ten leading clones hold 1.7%. The data derive from a study of CXCR3-negative and CXCR3-positive naive CD8 T cells. At the level of the study: Each library gave roughly 1.5 +/- 0.3 million of approximately 130 million TRB reads.

CD45RO-CCR7+CD27+CD95- marked naive CD8+ T cells. Findings of the study overall: High diversity, comparable across both naive subsets, contrasted with much lower diversity in memory CD8+ cells. Higher TRB CDR3 hydrophobicity marked CXCR3-positive naive cells relative to CXCR3-negative naive cells.

The CDR3 has 12 residues. CDR1 SGHRS and CDR2 YFSETQ come from the germline V gene. This TCR was sampled from a human donor in good health. Some clones in this sample may be carry-over from other donors' samples. The chain has TRBV5-1 and TRBJ2-2. The sequencing sample was made of naive CXCR3+ CD8+ T cells from blood. Subset meaning: CD45RO-CCR7+CD27+CD95- naive CD8+ T cells expressing CXCR3 (TNR3+). The CDR3 protein is CASSLIYGELFF. The full variable domain, with the rest looked up from reference TRBV5-1 and TRBJ2-2, is KAGVTQTPRYLIKTRGQQVTLSCSPISGHRSVSWYQQTPGQGLQFLFEYFSETQRNKGNFPGRFSGRQFSNSRSEMNVSTLELGDSALYLCASSLIYGELFFGEGSRLTVL.